Below are 14 T cell receptor beta chains sequenced from a single sample in a study of CD8 T cells in ankylosing spondylitis. Broader study findings: A TCR beta motif made of several highly homologous variants seemed typical of ankylosing spondylitis blood.

MiXCR, applied by TCRdb to the 5' RACE reads, yields one record per CDR3 protein. Here the sample spans 470,000 or so distinct CDR3 sequences, roughly a quarter being singletons. Their antigen targets remain unknown. Sequenced: blood, either unsorted or a sorted T cell fraction (not recorded which). The receptors come from a male donor with ankylosing spondylitis.

In its sample, this clonotype was seen many times. The V and J genes are TRBV6-1 and TRBJ1-6; perhaps TRBD1 as D (5 bases). There are 14 residues in the CDR3. Trimming removed 5 bases at V and 6 bases at J, with 11 bases between. Germline CDR1 is MNHNS and CDR2 is SASEGT. The CDR3 loop reads CASSLGAGNSPLHF. The CDR3 DNA reads TGTGCCAGCAGTCTAGGGGCCGGTAATTCACCCCTCCACTTT.

The chain couples TRBV5-1 to TRBJ2-1; TRBD2 matches 14 bases. Germline CDR1 SGHRS, CDR2 YFSETQ. The junction had 7 bases not matched to a gene; V was cut back by 3 bases and J by 8 bases. The CDR3 length is 16 residues. The CDR3 nucleotides are TGCGCCAGCAGCTCGACTGGGACTAGCGGGGGTTATGAGCAGTTCTTC. It encodes CASSSTGTSGGYEQFF.

V usage is TRBV12-3 or TRBV12-4 and J usage is TRBJ1-2; D gene unclear. CDR3 length: 14 residues. V was clipped by 2 bases and J by 2 bases, with 9 bases between them. The CDR3 loop reads CASSLKALNYGYTF. CDR3 DNA sequence: TGTGCCAGCAGTTTAAAAGCTTTAAACTATGGCTACACCTTC.

This clonotype was seen only a few times. V and J are TRBV5-1 and TRBJ2-1; 11 nucleotides match TRBD2. CDR1 is SGHRS, CDR2 YFSETQ, per germline. Trimming took 3 bases from V and 3 from J; bases not matched to a gene: 5. There are 16 residues in the CDR3. The CDR3 DNA is TGCGCCAGCAGCTCTTCCGGGACTAGCGGCTACAATGAGCAGTTCTTC. Its translation: CASSSSGTSGYNEQFF.

This clonotype has only a few counts. The rearrangement uses TRBV5-1 and TRBJ1-1; D may be TRBD1 (5 bases). Trimming left V 0 bases short and J 5 bases short, with 14 bases between. The CDR3 extends over 15 amino acids. Germline V lookup: CDR1 SGHRS, CDR2 YFSETQ. CDR3 nucleotides: TGCGCCAGCAGCTTGGGGGGCAGCGTAAGAACTGAAGCTTTCTTT. It codes for CASSLGGSVRTEAFF.

The rearrangement joins TRBV12-3 or TRBV12-4 to TRBJ2-1, with 10 bases fitting TRBD2. V was pared by 5 bases and J by 9 bases, with 10 bases of the junction left unmatched. The CDR3 length is 15 residues. The CDR3 nucleotides read TGTGCCAGCAGTCCCCCTAGCGGGAGAACTGGTGAGCAGTTCTTC. The encoded protein is CASSPPSGRTGEQFF.

Only a few counts were recorded for this clonotype. The chain uses TRBV3-1 and TRBJ1-1; D not certain. Trimming cost V 6 bases and J 6 bases, with 8 bases left between them. Looked up from germline, CDR1 is LGHDT and CDR2 is YNNKEL (reference sequence). There are 11 residues in the CDR3. The CDR3 coding sequence is TGTGCCAGCAGTGAGGGCGCTGAAGCTTTCTTT. Protein sequence: CASSEGAEAFF.

This clonotype was seen more than once but under ten times. The chain has TRBV5-1 and TRBJ1-4; D gene uncertain. The germline V gene encodes CDR1 SGHRS and CDR2 YFSETQ. The CDR3 loop spans 15 amino acids. V was shortened by 4 bases and J by 1 base, with 11 bases between the two germline ends. As DNA, the CDR3 is TGCGCCAGCAGCGTAAACACCTTAACTAATGAAAAACTGTTTTTT. It specifies CASSVNTLTNEKLFF.

The J gene is TRBJ2-1, the V gene TRBV30; no clear D gene. Per the germline V gene, CDR1 is GTSNPN and CDR2 is SVGIG (reference sequence). The V and J ends lost 4 bases and 0 bases respectively, with 10 bases between them. This CDR3 is built from 14 residues. The CDR3 is CAWTGYSSYNEQFF. As DNA, the CDR3 is TGTGCCTGGACAGGATACAGCTCCTACAATGAGCAGTTCTTC.

In this sample, this clonotype turned up a few times. The genes are TRBV2 and TRBJ1-6; D not certain. CDR1 SNHLY and CDR2 FYNNEI come from the germline V gene. Trimming stripped 4 bases from V and 5 bases from J, with 12 bases between. This CDR3 is 15 amino acids long. The DNA for the CDR3 is TGTGCCAGCAGTGTCTCGCAGGCTAATAATTCACCCCTCCACTTT. Protein sequence: CASSVSQANNSPLHF.

The genes are TRBV10-3 and TRBJ1-5, with a weak D call TRBD1 (6 bases). V was pared by 11 bases and J by 0 bases, with 11 bases between. CDR3 size: 13 residues. Germline CDR1 is ENHRY and CDR2 is SYGVKD. The CDR3 bases are TGTGCCGCGCGACAGGATAGCAATCAGCCCCAGCATTTT. This encodes CAARQDSNQPQHF.

The chain employs TRBV20-1 and TRBJ2-7, with D perhaps matching TRBD1 (6 bases). The germline V gene has CDR1 DFQATT and CDR2 SNEGSKA (reference sequence). V lost 4 bases and J lost 4, with 17 bases in between. CDR3 length: 14 residues. CDR3: CSAINKGQPYEQYF. Here the CDR3 DNA reads TGCAGTGCTATAAACAAAGGACAGCCTTACGAGCAGTACTTC.

There are a few counts of this clonotype. The chain joins TRBV24-1 to TRBJ2-3; a possible D gene is TRBD2 (5 bases). The CDR3 has 16 residues. Trimming removed 0 bases from V and 6 bases from J, with 15 bases in between. Germline lookup yields CDR1 KGHDR and CDR2 SFDVKD. The chain's CDR3 is CATSDLKAGQRDTQYF. CDR3 DNA: TGTGCCACCAGTGATTTGAAGGCGGGCCAACGGGATACGCAGTATTTT.

The chain combines TRBV7-2 with TRBJ2-5; the D gene is possibly TRBD2 (6 bases). Germline V lookup: CDR1 SGHTA, CDR2 FQGNSA. The CDR3 covers 17 residues. Trimming pared 2 bases from V and 7 bases from J, leaving 23 bases between. Here the CDR3 DNA reads TGTGCCAGCAGCTTACGGAGGGGCAGCTACCCTTTTGGGACCCAGTACTTC. As protein: CASSLRRGSYPFGTQYF.